This TCR beta chain originates from a study of blood T cell repertoires in COVID-19. Across the whole study: Recovered status applied to Cohort 3 donors who had two consecutive negative PCRs. It also applied to those with clearance or with symptom resolution.

This CDR3 is 14 amino acids long. Germline V gene sequence: CDR1 MGHDK, CDR2 SYGVNS. The V segment lost 1 base and the J segment 8 bases; nucleotides outside the gene matches: 6. Study processing details: Using reference gene primer amplification, nucleated cell counts were estimated. Sequenced by immunoSEQ multiplex PCR; TCRdb stores in-frame clones only, minus some. The V and J calls and the clone size are those of that table, but D and trimming were determined from the DNA. The sample lists some 300,000 clones; around nine tenths were seen once. Sample: PBMCs or T cells enriched from blood (not recorded which). This TCR came from a woman aged 60 to 75 in a cohort exposed to, infected with or recovered from COVID-19 (not recorded which). The chain is built from TRBV25-1 and TRBJ1-2; 8 nucleotides align to TRBD1. CDR3 in DNA: TGTGCCAGCAGTGAATTGTCCAGGGGGCGAGGCTACACCTTC. Encoded protein: CASSELSRGRGYTF.